The clone carrying this TCR beta chain was seen a single time. This entry comes from a study of cytomegalovirus exposure and HLA in healthy donors. Germline CDR1 reads SGHNT; CDR2 reads YYREEE (reference sequence). The trim removed 1 base at V and 2 bases at J, leaving 8 bases unmatched. The CDR3 loop spans 18 amino acids. Primers: 60 Vbeta forward and 13 Jbeta reverse. Clones were read by immunoSEQ multiplex PCR, and TCRdb kept only the in-frame ones, dropping some. This table has 200,000 to 250,000 clones, 60% to 80% appearing once. Sequencing input: PBMCs. V is TRBV5-4 and J is TRBJ2-2; 10 bases align to TRBD2. The TCR was taken from a man aged 18 to 30 in good health and CMV-seronegative. For the CDR3, the DNA is TGTGCCAGCAGCTTGTTAGGTAGCGGGGGGAGTAACACCGGGGAGCTGTTTTTT. Translating gives CASSLLGSGGSNTGELFF.